This TCR beta chain emerged from a study of neurological immune-mediated disorders. Time point meaning: longitudinal time-point 2. This clonotype has a count of ten or more. Its antigen is unknown. TCRdb ran MiXCR on the 5' RACE reads and lists one entry per CDR3 protein. The table has fewer than 40,000 distinct CDR3 sequences, approximately 13% seen once. Trimming cost V 8 bases and J 9 bases; bases outside gene matches: 1. This CDR3 comprises 10 residues. CDR1 and CDR2 (germline): LGHDT, YNNKEL (reference sequence). Study outcomes and limitations: HTLV-1-associated myelopathy ranked highest for TCR clonal expansion and multiple sclerosis lowest, beneath healthy controls. Expanded clones shared no identical CDR3 amino acid sequences across subjects, which suggested private TCR-beta repertoires in all groups.

The J gene is TRBJ2-1, the V gene TRBV3-1; 7 bases fit TRBD2. The source of this sequence is a woman aged 40 to 49 in good health. The specimen was PBMCs. The CDR3 protein is CASGGGEQFF. The CDR3 DNA is TGTGCCAGCGGGGGGGGTGAGCAGTTCTTC.